This T cell receptor beta chain is drawn from a study of cytomegalovirus exposure and HLA in healthy donors. The CDR3 covers 14 residues. Germline CDR1 reads LNHDA; CDR2 reads SQIVND (reference sequence). V shed 5 bases and J shed 3 bases, with 13 bases lying between them. Use of 60 Vbeta and 13 Jbeta primers characterized the PCR. Method: immunoSEQ multiplex PCR; TCRdb's copy keeps in-frame clones and lacks some. The table shows 100,000 to 150,000 clones, with approximately 84% occurring only once. The TCR originated in a man aged 18 to 29 in good health and CMV-seropositive. Input material: PBMCs. This rearrangement joins TRBV19 to TRBJ1-2; D gene uncertain. CDR3 in amino acids: CASSVGPGDYGYTF. CDR3 bases: TGTGCCAGTAGTGTCGGTCCCGGGGACTATGGCTACACCTTC.